These 24 T cell receptor beta chains share one sample of origin, sequenced in a study of cytomegalovirus exposure and HLA in healthy donors. The primer mix had 60 Vbeta and 13 Jbeta primers. Clones were read by immunoSEQ multiplex PCR, and TCRdb kept only the in-frame ones, dropping some. The table includes some 130,000 clones, approximately 80% detected once. Sequenced: PBMCs. The receptors shown here come from a male donor in good health and CMV-seronegative.

A word on this clone: Other DNA variants within this sample encode the same CDR3. The chain uses TRBV18 and TRBJ1-1, with no clear D. The V end was cut by 1 base, the J end by 3 bases, with 6 bases between. The CDR3 covers 13 residues. From germline, CDR1 is KGHSH and CDR2 LQKENI. The CDR3 loop reads CASSPQGDTEAFF. DNA of the CDR3: TGTGCCAGCTCACCACAGGGAGACACTGAAGCTTTCTTT.

The CDR3 spells CASSPRAGEKLFF. In DNA form, the CDR3 reads TGTGCCAGCAGCCCCAGGGCGGGGGAAAAACTGTTTTTT. The chain links TRBV6-5 to TRBJ1-4, with D tentatively TRBD1 (5 bases). Germline loops: CDR1 MNHEY, CDR2 SVGAGI. V was clipped by 6 bases and J by 8 bases, with 13 bases between them. The length of the CDR3 is 13 residues.

The rearrangement joins TRBV14 to TRBJ2-5; D not certain. The CDR3 sequence is 14 residues long. Germline V lookup: CDR1 SGHDN, CDR2 FVKESK. The V gene lost 5 bases and the J gene lost 3 bases, with 13 bases spanning the gap. CDR3: CASSKTTGKETQYF. The CDR3, as DNA: TGTGCCAGCAGCAAGACGACTGGAAAAGAGACCCAGTACTTC.

The chain recombines TRBV18 with TRBJ2-5; 10 nucleotides agree with TRBD1. The germline gives CDR1 KGHSH, CDR2 LQKENI. Trimming removed 3 bases from V and 4 bases from J; junction bases left unmatched: 8. This CDR3 comprises 16 residues. The CDR3 is CASSPGQGMGRETQYF. The CDR3 DNA follows: TGTGCCAGCTCACCGGGACAGGGGATGGGTCGAGAGACCCAGTACTTC.

The CDR3 here is CASSDPRGDRGHEQYF. For the CDR3, the DNA is TGCGCCAGCAGTGACCCCAGAGGGGACAGGGGACACGAGCAGTACTTC. The V and J genes are TRBV10-1 and TRBJ2-7; 10 positions match TRBD1. The CDR3 covers 16 residues. CDR1 WNHNN and CDR2 SYGVQD come from the germline V gene (reference sequence). V lost 3 bases, J lost 5 bases, and 10 bases stayed unmatched.

The V and J genes are TRBV9 and TRBJ2-1; possibly TRBD1 for D (5 bases). CDR1 and CDR2 from the germline V gene are SGDLS and YYNGEE. The CDR3 consists of 13 residues. The V end was cut by 6 bases, the J end by 9 bases, with 16 bases between. Written as DNA, the CDR3 is TGTGCCAGCAAGTCTAACCAGGGTAGTGAGCAGTTCTTC. Translated: CASKSNQGSEQFF.

The chain joins TRBV29-1 to TRBJ2-5; the match to TRBD1 covers 8 bases. There are 13 residues in the CDR3. J gave up 4 bases and V 4 bases, and 5 bases lay outside the gene matches. CDR1 SQVTM and CDR2 ANQGSEA come from the germline V gene. The CDR3 loop is CSVGSGQGETQYF. As DNA, the CDR3 is TGCAGCGTTGGGTCTGGACAGGGAGAGACCCAGTACTTC.

This chain joins TRBV12-2 and TRBJ2-3; the DNA was not compared with TRBD2, the D call given in the table. TRBV12-2 is a listed pseudogene. CDR3 length: 19 amino acids. The DNA of the CDR3 is TGTGCAAGTCGCTTTCCCCTGCCCATCTCAGCGGATAGCACAGATACGCAGTATTTT. Translating gives CASRFPLPISADSTDTQYF.

The chain combines TRBV25-1 with TRBJ1-2, with TRBD1 identical over 9 bases. Germline CDR1 and CDR2: MGHDK and SYGVNS. The CDR3 is 14 residues long. Trimming removed 1 base from V and 6 bases from J; junction bases left unmatched: 3. CDR3 sequence reads: CASSEWDRVNGYTF. CDR3 coding DNA: TGTGCCAGCAGTGAATGGGACAGGGTGAATGGCTACACCTTC.

The count of this clone is one. This chain uses TRBV15 with TRBJ2-7, with D perhaps matching TRBD1 (5 bases). CDR3 length: 13 residues. CDR1 LNHNV and CDR2 YYDKDF come from the germline V gene (reference sequence). V lost 9 bases and J lost 5, with 17 bases in between. The CDR3 coding sequence is TGTGCCACAGGGGTTAGCCTTTTGGACGAGCAGTACTTC. Translating it yields CATGVSLLDEQYF.

The J gene is TRBJ1-5, the V gene TRBV7-9, with D unclear. CDR3 size: 11 residues. Germline CDR1 and CDR2: SEHNR and FQNEAQ (reference sequence). The ends were cut back, 9 bases at V and 5 bases at J, with 8 bases in the middle. CDR3 loop: CASGRDQPQHF. CDR3 DNA: TGTGCCAGTGGGAGGGATCAGCCCCAGCATTTT.

This rearrangement joins TRBV10-3 to TRBJ2-1, with a tentative D call TRBD2 (6 bases). The CDR3 runs to 13 residues. Germline V CDR1 and CDR2: ENHRY, SYGVKD. V dropped 8 bases and J dropped 5 bases, with 13 bases sitting between them. DNA for the CDR3: TGTGCCATCGAAAGCGGGTACGACAATGAGCAGTTCTTC. Its translation: CAIESGYDNEQFF.

The chain carries TRBV25-1 and TRBJ2-1; 7 nucleotides align to TRBD2. Trimming took 3 bases from V and 7 from J; bases not matched to a gene: 9. Germline loops: CDR1 MGHDK, CDR2 SYGVNS. This CDR3 has 15 amino acids. The CDR3 here is CASSENWLAVNEQFF. CDR3 coding DNA: TGTGCCAGCAGTGAGAATTGGCTAGCGGTGAATGAGCAGTTCTTC.

For this clone: One end of the junction fails to match germline, which may point to a read error. V and J are TRBV7-9 and TRBJ2-5, with 9 bases fitting TRBD1. CDR1 and CDR2 (germline): SEHNR, FQNEAQ (reference sequence). This CDR3 is built from 15 residues. CDR3 loop: CSSSQGDRERETQYF. Here the CDR3 DNA reads TGTTCCAGCAGCCAAGGGGACAGGGAACGGGAGACCCAGTACTTC.

The chain combines TRBV18 with TRBJ2-2, with TRBD1 matching 9 bases. Germline V lookup: CDR1 KGHSH, CDR2 LQKENI. Trimming at V came to 1 base and at J to 1 base, leaving 1 base not matched to a gene. CDR3 length equals 16 residues. The CDR3 reads CASSPLGQGNTGELFF. The CDR3 DNA reads TGTGCCAGCTCACCACTGGGACAGGGGAACACCGGGGAGCTGTTTTTT.

The J gene is TRBJ2-5, the V gene TRBV5-8, with D possibly TRBD1 on 5 matching bases. The end of the DNA is better explained by TRBJ2-7, so the J call may be wrong. CDR3 length equals 15 residues. CDR1 is SGHTS, CDR2 YDEGEE, per germline. The CDR3 bases are TGTGCCAGCAGCTTCCCGCAGGGCCCAACCTACGAGCAGTACTTC. This sequence encodes CASSFPQGPTYEQYF.

The chain recombines TRBV14 with TRBJ2-1; TRBD1 is a possible D gene (6 bases). This CDR3 comprises 11 residues. The germline gives CDR1 SGHDN, CDR2 FVKESK. V was trimmed by 4 bases and J by 11 bases, leaving 9 bases between them. CDR3 sequence: CASSPGVKQFF. The CDR3 bases are TGTGCCAGCAGCCCAGGGGTAAAGCAGTTCTTC.

The table lists this clone with a count of one. The chain recombines TRBV28 with TRBJ2-7; 11 bases match TRBD1. The length of the CDR3 is 15 residues. The V gene end was trimmed by 4 bases and the J gene end by 5 bases; junction bases not matched to a gene: 7. The germline CDR1 and CDR2 sequences are MDHEN and SYDVKM. As DNA, the CDR3 is TGTGCCAGCAGTTCCGGGACAGGGGGACGCGACGAGCAGTACTTC. Translation gives CASSSGTGGRDEQYF.

This clone was detected only a few times. The chain employs TRBV6-5 and TRBJ2-7; maybe TRBD1 (6 bases). Germline V lookup: CDR1 MNHEY, CDR2 SVGAGI. V lost 2 bases, J lost 0 bases, and 11 bases lay in between. The CDR3 has 15 amino acids. The DNA for the CDR3 is TGTGCCAGCAGTTACGTTCAGGGGCACTCCTACGAGCAGTACTTC. Protein product: CASSYVQGHSYEQYF.

V usage is TRBV5-1 and J usage is TRBJ1-2, with TRBD1 as a possible D gene (5 bases). Germline CDR1 SGHRS, CDR2 YFSETQ. This CDR3 contains 14 residues. With 4 bases removed from V and 0 bases from J, the gap between germline ends came to 10 bases. CDR3: CASSLGQSNYGYTF. The CDR3 DNA is TGCGCCAGCAGCCTCGGACAATCTAACTATGGCTACACCTTC.

The chain recombines TRBV5-1 with TRBJ1-6; TRBD1 matches 8 bases. Germline V lookup: CDR1 SGHRS, CDR2 YFSETQ. V gave up 4 bases and J gave up 4 bases; unmatched junction bases: 4. This CDR3 region has 15 residues. The CDR3 protein is CASSDRGLYNSPLHF. The DNA for the CDR3 is TGCGCCAGCAGCGACAGGGGCTTATATAATTCACCCCTCCACTTT.

This clone appeared a few times. The CDR3 DNA reads TGTGCCAGCAGCTTTGGACTAGCGGGGGGCACAGATACGCAGTATTTT. Its protein product is CASSFGLAGGTDTQYF. The chain combines TRBV6-4 with TRBJ2-3; 13 bases match TRBD2. CDR1 and CDR2 from the germline V gene are MRHNA and SNTAGT. The CDR3 is made up of 16 amino acids. V dropped 6 bases and J dropped 1; count of bases not matched to a gene: 4.

The chain carries TRBV7-2 and TRBJ1-3; TRBD1 might be the D (5 bases). V gave up 0 bases and J gave up 0 bases, with 12 bases separating them. This CDR3 contains 17 residues. From germline, CDR1 is SGHTA and CDR2 FQGNSA. The CDR3 spells CASSLAQGSSSGNTIYF. CDR3 coding DNA: TGTGCCAGCAGCTTAGCGCAGGGATCGAGCTCTGGAAACACCATATATTTT.

This chain connects TRBV16 to TRBJ1-1; no definite D call. Trimming took off 4 bases at V and 5 bases at J, with 11 bases between the two ends. The germline CDR1 and CDR2 sequences are KGHSY and FQNENV. The CDR3 totals 13 residues. The DNA for the CDR3 is TGTGCCAGCAGCCCGGCGGGGAGGACTGAAGCTTTCTTT. It yields the protein CASSPAGRTEAFF.